This T cell receptor (beta chain) appears in the sequencing data of a study of a mutant IDH1 vaccine in newly diagnosed glioma. Study background: At week 35 came visit V12, and visit V13 followed at week 47.

Trimming left V 8 bases short and J 7 bases short, with 9 bases between. Germline assignment: CDR1 SNHLY and CDR2 FYNNEI. The CDR3 runs 11 residues. As to this clone: Antigen unknown.

Method: immunoSEQ multiplex PCR; TCRdb's copy keeps in-frame clones and lacks some. This table has tens of thousands of clones, around nine tenths appearing once. The sample's time point: week 47, end of study. Topical imiquimod accompanied each vaccine dose, which consisted of 300 ug of mutant IDH1 20-mer peptide. Eight vaccinations reached patients in weeks 1, 3, 5, 7, 11, 15, 19 and 23. Donors' newly diagnosed IDH1-mutant WHO grade 3 or 4 astrocytomas lacked nuclear ATRX. J is TRBJ1-5 and V is TRBV2; D is ambiguous. This clonotype was sampled from a woman aged 40 to 49 with glioma. The input for sequencing was PBMCs, taken from a glioma patient whose treatment included an IDH1 peptide vaccine. CDR3 bases: TGTGCCAGCTCAGCTGGCCAGCCCCAGCATTTT. It encodes CASSAGQPQHF. Full variable domain (rest looked up from reference TRBV2 and TRBJ1-5): EPEVTQTPSHQVTQMGQEVILRCVPISNHLYFYWYRQILGQKVEFLVSFYNNEISEKSEIFDDQFSVERPDGSNFTLKIRSTKLEDSAMYFCASSAGQPQHFGDGTRLSIL.